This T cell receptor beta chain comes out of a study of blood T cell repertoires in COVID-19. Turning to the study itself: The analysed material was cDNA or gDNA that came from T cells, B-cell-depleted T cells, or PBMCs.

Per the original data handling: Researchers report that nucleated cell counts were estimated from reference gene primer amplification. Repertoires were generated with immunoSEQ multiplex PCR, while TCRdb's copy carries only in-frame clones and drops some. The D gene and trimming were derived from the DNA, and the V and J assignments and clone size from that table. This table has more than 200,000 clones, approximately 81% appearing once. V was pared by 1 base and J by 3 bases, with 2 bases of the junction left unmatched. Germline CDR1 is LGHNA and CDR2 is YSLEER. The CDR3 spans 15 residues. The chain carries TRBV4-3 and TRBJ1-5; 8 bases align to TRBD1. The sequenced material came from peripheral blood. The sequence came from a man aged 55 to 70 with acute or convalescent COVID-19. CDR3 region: CASSQGTGPNQPQHF. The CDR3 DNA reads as TGCGCCAGCAGCCAAGGGACAGGGCCCAATCAGCCCCAGCATTTT.